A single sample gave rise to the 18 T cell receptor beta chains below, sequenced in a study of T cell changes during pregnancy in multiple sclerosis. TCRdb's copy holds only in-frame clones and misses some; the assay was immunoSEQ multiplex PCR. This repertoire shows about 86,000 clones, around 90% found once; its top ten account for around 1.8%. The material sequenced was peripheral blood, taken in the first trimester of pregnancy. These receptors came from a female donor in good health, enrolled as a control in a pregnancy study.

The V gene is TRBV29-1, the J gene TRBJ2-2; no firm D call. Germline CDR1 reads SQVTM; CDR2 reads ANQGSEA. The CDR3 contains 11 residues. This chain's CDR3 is CSAGSTGELFF. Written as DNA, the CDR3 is TGCAGTGCCGGTAGCACCGGGGAGCTGTTTTTT.

The CDR3 here is CASVMAGSTDTQYF. CDR3 sequence (DNA): TGTGCCAGCGTCATGGCTGGCAGCACAGATACGCAGTATTTT. The chain couples TRBV6-1 to TRBJ2-3; D is uncertain. With 8 bases removed from V and 0 bases from J, the gap between germline ends came to 12 bases. The CDR3 loop spans 14 amino acids. CDR1 is MNHNS, CDR2 SASEGT, per germline.

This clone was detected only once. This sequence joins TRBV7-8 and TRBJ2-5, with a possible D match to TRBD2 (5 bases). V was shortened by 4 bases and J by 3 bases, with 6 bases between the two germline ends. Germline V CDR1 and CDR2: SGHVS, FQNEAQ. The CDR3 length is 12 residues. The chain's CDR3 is CASSWGEETQYF. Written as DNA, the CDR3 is TGTGCCAGCAGCTGGGGAGAAGAGACCCAGTACTTC.

Here the CDR3 DNA reads TGTGCCAGCAGGGTACAGGGAGCCACCGGGGAGCTGTTTTTT. It encodes CASRVQGATGELFF. The gene calls are TRBV6-5 and TRBJ2-2; D possibly corresponds to TRBD1 (6 bases). The V end was cut by 6 bases, the J end by 4 bases, with 12 bases between. This CDR3 is built from 14 residues. CDR1 MNHEY and CDR2 SVGAGI come from the germline V gene.

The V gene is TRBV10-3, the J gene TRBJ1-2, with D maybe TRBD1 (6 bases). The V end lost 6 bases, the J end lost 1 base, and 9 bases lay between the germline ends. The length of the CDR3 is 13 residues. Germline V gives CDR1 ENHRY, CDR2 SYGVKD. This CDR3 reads CAIRSDSNYGYTF. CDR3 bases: TGTGCCATCAGATCGGACAGTAACTATGGCTACACCTTC.

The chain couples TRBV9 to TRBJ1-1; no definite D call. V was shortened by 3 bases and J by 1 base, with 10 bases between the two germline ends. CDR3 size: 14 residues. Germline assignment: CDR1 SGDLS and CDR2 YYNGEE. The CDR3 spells CASSDGSANTEAFF. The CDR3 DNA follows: TGTGCCAGCAGCGACGGGTCTGCGAACACTGAAGCTTTCTTT.

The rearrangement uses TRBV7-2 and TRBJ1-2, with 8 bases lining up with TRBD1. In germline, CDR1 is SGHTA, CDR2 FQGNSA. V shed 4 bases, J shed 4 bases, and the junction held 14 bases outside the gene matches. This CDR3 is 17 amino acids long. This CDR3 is CASSSAGTGMIVYGYTF. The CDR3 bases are TGTGCCAGCAGCTCCGCCGGGACAGGAATGATCGTCTATGGCTACACCTTC.

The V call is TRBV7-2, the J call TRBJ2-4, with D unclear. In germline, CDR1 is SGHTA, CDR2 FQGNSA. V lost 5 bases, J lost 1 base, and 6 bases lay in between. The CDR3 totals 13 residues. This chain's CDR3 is CASSPVAKNIQYF. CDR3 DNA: TGTGCCAGCAGCCCCGTGGCCAAAAACATTCAGTACTTC. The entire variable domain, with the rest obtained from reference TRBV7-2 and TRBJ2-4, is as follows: GAGVSQSPSNKVTEKGKDVELRCDPISGHTALYWYRQSLGQGLEFLIYFQGNSAPDKSGLPSDRFSAERTGGSVSTLTIQRTQQEDSAVYLCASSPVAKNIQYFGAGTRLSVL.

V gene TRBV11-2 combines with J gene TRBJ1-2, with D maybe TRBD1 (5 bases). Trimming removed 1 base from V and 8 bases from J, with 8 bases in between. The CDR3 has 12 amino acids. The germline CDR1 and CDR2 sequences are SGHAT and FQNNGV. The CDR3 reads CASSLGGVGYTF. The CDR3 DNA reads TGTGCCAGCAGCTTAGGGGGGGTGGGCTACACCTTC.

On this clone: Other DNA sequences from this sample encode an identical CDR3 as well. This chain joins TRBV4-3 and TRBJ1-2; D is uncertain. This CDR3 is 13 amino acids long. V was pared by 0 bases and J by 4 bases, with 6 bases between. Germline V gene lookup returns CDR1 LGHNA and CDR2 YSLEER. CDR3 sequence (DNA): TGCGCCAGCAGCCAAGACAGGTCCTATGGCTACACCTTC. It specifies CASSQDRSYGYTF.

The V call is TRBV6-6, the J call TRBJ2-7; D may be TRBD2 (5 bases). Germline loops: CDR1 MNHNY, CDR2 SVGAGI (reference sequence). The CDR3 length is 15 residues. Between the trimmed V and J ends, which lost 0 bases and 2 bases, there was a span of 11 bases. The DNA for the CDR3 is TGTGCCAGCAGTTACTCGATAGCGACGACCTACGAGCAGTACTTC. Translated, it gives CASSYSIATTYEQYF.

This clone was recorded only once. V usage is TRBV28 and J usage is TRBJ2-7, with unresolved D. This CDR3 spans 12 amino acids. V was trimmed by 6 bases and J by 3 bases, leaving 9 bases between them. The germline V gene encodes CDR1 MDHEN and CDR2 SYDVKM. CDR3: CASRRSLYEQYF. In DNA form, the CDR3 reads TGTGCCAGCAGACGCAGTCTCTACGAGCAGTACTTC.

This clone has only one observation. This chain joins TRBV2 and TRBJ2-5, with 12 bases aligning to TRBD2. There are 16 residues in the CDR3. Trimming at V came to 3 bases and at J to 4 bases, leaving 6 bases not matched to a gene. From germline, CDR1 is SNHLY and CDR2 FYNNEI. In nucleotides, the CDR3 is TGTGCCAGCAGTGAGGGCCTAGCGGGGGGGCCAGAGACCCAGTACTTC. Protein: CASSEGLAGGPETQYF.

In DNA, the CDR3 is TGTGCCACCAGCAGAGATCGGGCGGGCGGCTATGGCTACACCTTC. It codes for CATSRDRAGGYGYTF. V usage is TRBV15 and J usage is TRBJ1-2; D unclear. There are 15 residues in the CDR3. V dropped 0 bases and J dropped 4 bases, with 12 bases sitting between them. The germline gives CDR1 LNHNV, CDR2 YYDKDF (reference sequence). Full variable domain (missing parts from reference TRBV15 and TRBJ1-2): DAMVIQNPRYQVTQFGKPVTLSCSQTLNHNVMYWYQQKSSQAPKLLFHYYDKDFNNEADTPDNFQSRRPNTSFCFLDIRSPGLGDTAMYLCATSRDRAGGYGYTFGSGTRLTVV.

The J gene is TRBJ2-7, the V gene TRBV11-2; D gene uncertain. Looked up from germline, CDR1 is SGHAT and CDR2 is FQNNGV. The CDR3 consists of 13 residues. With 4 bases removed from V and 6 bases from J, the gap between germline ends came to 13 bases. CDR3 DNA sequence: TGTGCCAGCAGCTCCTCTTACGCGGTCGAGCAGTACTTC. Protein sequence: CASSSSYAVEQYF.

CDR3 amino acids: CASSRTGPSYNEQFF. The CDR3 DNA reads as TGTGCCAGCTCCCGGACAGGGCCGTCCTACAATGAGCAGTTCTTC. The gene calls are TRBV9 and TRBJ2-1; the match to TRBD1 covers 8 bases. Germline V gene lookup returns CDR1 SGDLS and CDR2 YYNGEE. CDR3 size: 15 residues. The trim removed 7 bases at V and 1 base at J, leaving 7 bases unmatched.

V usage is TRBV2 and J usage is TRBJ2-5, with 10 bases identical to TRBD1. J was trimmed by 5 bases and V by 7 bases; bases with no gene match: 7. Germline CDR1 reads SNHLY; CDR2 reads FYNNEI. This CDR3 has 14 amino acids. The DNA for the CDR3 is TGTGCCAGCATGGGTGACAGGGGGCATGAGACCCAGTACTTC. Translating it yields CASMGDRGHETQYF.

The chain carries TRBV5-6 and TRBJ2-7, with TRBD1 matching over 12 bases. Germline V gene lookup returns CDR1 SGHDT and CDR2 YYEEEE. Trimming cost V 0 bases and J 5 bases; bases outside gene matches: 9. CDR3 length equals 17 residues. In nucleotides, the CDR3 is TGTGCCAGCAGCTTGGGGGTGTGGGACAGGGGGCTCAACGAGCAGTACTTC. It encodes CASSLGVWDRGLNEQYF. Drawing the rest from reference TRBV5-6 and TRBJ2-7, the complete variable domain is DAGVTQSPTHLIKTRGQQVTLRCSPKSGHDTVSWYQQALGQGPQFIFQYYEEEERQRGNFPDRFSGHQFPNYSSELNVNALLLGDSALYLCASSLGVWDRGLNEQYFGPGTRLTVT.